The present TCR beta chain was sequenced within a study of metastatic and nonmetastatic thyroid tumors. The CDR3 consists of 16 residues. CDR1 SGHAT and CDR2 FQDESV come from the germline V gene (reference sequence). TCRdb redid the clone calls on the PCR reads using MiXCR. The sample consists of 23,000 or so clones, roughly a quarter of them appearing once. Thyroid surgery had not been preceded by any treatment in any patient. This clone has more than one count but fewer than ten. One end of the junction does not line up with germline, which may come from a read error. The sequenced sample was tumor tissue. The sequence derives from a male donor with papillary thyroid cancer or a benign thyroid nodule (not recorded which). Some clones in this sample may be carry-over from other donors' samples. The gene calls are TRBV11-1 and TRBJ2-7, with TRBD2 as a possible D gene (6 bases). CDR3 nucleotide sequence: TGTGCCAGCAGCCCGGCCCCCCACGGGAGCTTCTACGAGCATTACTTC. This translates into CASSPAPHGSFYEHYF.